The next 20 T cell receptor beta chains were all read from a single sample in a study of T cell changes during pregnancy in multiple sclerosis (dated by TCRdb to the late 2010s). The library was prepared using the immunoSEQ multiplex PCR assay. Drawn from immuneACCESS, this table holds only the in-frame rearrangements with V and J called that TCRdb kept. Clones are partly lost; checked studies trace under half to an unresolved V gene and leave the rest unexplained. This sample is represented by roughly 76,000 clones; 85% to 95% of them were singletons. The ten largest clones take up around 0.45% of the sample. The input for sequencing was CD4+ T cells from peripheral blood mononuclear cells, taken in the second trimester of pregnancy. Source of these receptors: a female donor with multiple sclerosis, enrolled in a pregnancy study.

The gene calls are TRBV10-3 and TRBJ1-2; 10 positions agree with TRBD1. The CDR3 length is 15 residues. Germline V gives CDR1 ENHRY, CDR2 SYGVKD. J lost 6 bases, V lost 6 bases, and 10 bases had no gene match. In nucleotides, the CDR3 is TGTGCCATCAGCGTAAGACAGGGGGCTAAGGATGGCTACACCTTC. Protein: CAISVRQGAKDGYTF.

The CDR3 nucleotides are TGTGCCAGCAGCCCTGGGACAGGGGATAACTATGGCTACACCTTC. Its translation is CASSPGTGDNYGYTF. The rearrangement joins TRBV5-4 to TRBJ1-2, with TRBD1 matching over 10 bases. The CDR3 runs to 15 residues. V gave up 4 bases and J gave up 1 base; unmatched junction bases: 4. CDR1 and CDR2 from the germline V gene are SGHNT and YYREEE (reference sequence).

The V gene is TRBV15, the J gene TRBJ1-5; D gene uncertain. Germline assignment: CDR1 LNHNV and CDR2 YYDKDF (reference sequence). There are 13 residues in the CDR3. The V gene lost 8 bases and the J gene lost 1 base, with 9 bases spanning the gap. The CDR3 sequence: CATSQASNQPQHF. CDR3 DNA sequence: TGTGCCACCTCCCAAGCCAGCAATCAGCCCCAGCATTTT. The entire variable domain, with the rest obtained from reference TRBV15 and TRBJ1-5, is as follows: DAMVIQNPRYQVTQFGKPVTLSCSQTLNHNVMYWYQQKSSQAPKLLFHYYDKDFNNEADTPDNFQSRRPNTSFCFLDIRSPGLGDTAMYLCATSQASNQPQHFGDGTRLSIL.

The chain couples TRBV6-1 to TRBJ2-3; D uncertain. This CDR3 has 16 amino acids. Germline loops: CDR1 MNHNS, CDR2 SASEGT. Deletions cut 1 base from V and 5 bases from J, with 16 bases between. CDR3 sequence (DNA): TGTGCCAGCAGTGAAGGCGAAGGCGGTGCGTTAGATACGCAGTATTTT. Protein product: CASSEGEGGALDTQYF.

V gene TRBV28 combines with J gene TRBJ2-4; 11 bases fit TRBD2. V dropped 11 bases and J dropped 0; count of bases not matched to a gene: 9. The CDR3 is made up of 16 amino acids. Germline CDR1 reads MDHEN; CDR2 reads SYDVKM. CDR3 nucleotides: TGTGCCTCCCTAGCGGGAGGATGGGGAGCCAAAAACATTCAGTACTTC. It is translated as CASLAGGWGAKNIQYF.

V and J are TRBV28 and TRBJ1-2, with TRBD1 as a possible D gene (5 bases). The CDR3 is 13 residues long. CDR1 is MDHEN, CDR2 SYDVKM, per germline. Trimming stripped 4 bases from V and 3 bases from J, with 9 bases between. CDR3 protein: CASSSQGYYGYTF. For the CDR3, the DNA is TGTGCCAGCAGTTCTCAGGGCTACTATGGCTACACCTTC.

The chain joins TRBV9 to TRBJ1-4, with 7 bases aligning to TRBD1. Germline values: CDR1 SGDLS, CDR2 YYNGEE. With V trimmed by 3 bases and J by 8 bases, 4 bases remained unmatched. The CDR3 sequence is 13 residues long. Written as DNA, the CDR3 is TGTGCCAGCAGCGCCGGGACAGCCGAAAAACTGTTTTTT. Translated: CASSAGTAEKLFF.

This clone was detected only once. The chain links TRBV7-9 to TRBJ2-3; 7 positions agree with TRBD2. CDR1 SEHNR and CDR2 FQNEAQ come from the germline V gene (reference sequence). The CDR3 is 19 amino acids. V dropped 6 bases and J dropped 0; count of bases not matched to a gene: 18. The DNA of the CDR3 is TGTGCCAGCAGTCATAAGGGAGGGTCTACCGCCGGTAGCACAGATACGCAGTATTTT. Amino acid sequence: CASSHKGGSTAGSTDTQYF.

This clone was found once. CDR3 coding DNA: TGTGCCAGCAGCAAGACAGGGGCTGAAGCTTTCTTT. Protein sequence: CASSKTGAEAFF. The gene calls are TRBV27 and TRBJ1-1; 8 positions agree with TRBD1. Trimming took 6 bases from V and 6 from J; bases not matched to a gene: 3. Germline CDR1 and CDR2: MNHEY and SMNVEV (reference sequence). CDR3 length equals 12 residues.

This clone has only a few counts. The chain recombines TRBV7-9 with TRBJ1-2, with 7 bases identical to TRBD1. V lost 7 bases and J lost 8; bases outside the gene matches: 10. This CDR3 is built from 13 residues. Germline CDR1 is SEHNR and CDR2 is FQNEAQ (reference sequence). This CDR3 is CASTLDRVGGYTF. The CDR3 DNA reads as TGTGCCAGCACCCTCGACAGGGTCGGAGGCTACACCTTC.

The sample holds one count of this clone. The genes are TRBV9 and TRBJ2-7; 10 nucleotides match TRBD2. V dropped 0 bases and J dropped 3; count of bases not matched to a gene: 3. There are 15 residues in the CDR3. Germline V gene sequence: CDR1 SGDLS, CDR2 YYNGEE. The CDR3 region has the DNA TGTGCCAGCAGCGTAGCCAGCGGGGGGGTCTACGAGCAGTACTTC. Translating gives CASSVASGGVYEQYF. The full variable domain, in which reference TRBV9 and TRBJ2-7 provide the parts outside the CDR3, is DSGVTQTPKHLITATGQRVTLRCSPRSGDLSVYWYQQSLDQGLQFLIQYYNGEERAKGNILERFSAQQFPDLHSELNLSSLELGDSALYFCASSVASGGVYEQYFGPGTRLTVT.

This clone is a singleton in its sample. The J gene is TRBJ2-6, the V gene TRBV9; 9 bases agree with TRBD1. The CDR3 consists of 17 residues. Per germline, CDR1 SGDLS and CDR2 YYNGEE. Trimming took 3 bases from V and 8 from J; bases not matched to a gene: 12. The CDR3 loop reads CASSGRPGTGRPNVLTF. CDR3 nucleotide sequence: TGTGCCAGCAGCGGACGACCCGGGACAGGGAGACCCAACGTCCTGACTTTC.

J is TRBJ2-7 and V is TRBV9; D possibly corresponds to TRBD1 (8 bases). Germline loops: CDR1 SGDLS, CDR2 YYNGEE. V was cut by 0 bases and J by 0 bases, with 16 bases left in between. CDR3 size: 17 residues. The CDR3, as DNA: TGTGCCAGCAGCGTAGGAGCGGGACAGGCAGCCTCCTACGAGCAGTACTTC. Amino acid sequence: CASSVGAGQAASYEQYF.

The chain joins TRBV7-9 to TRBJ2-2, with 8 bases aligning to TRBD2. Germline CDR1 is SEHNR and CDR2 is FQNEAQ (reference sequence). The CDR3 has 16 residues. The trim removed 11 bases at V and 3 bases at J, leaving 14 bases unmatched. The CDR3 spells CAGKPGLGYYTGELFF. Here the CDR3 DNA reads TGTGCCGGAAAACCGGGACTAGGATATTACACCGGGGAGCTGTTTTTT.

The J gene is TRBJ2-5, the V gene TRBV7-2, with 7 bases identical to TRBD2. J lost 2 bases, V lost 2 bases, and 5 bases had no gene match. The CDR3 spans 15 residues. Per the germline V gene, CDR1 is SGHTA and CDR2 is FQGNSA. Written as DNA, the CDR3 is TGTGCCAGCAGCTTAAGTCTAGCGGCACAAGAGACCCAGTACTTC. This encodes CASSLSLAAQETQYF. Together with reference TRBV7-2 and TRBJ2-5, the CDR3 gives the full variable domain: GAGVSQSPSNKVTEKGKDVELRCDPISGHTALYWYRQSLGQGLEFLIYFQGNSAPDKSGLPSDRFSAERTGGSVSTLTIQRTQQEDSAVYLCASSLSLAAQETQYFGPGTRLLVL.

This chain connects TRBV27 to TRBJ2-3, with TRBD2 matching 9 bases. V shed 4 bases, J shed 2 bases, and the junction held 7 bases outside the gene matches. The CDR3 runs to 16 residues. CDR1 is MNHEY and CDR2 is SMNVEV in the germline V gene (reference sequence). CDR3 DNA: TGTGCCAGCAGTTCCTTAGCGGGGGCCCTCACAGATACGCAGTATTTT. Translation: CASSSLAGALTDTQYF.

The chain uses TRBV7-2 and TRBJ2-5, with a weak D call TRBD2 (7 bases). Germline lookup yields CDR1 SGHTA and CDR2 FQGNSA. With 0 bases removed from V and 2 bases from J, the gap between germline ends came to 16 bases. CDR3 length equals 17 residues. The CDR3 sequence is CASSLALRRGRQETQYF. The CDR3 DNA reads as TGTGCCAGCAGCTTAGCCCTTCGGCGGGGGCGACAAGAGACCCAGTACTTC.

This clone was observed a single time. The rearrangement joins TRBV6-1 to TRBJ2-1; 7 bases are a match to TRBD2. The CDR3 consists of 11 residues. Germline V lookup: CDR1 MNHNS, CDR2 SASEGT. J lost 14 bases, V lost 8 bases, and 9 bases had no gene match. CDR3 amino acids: CASYQASGKFF. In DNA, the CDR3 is TGTGCCAGCTATCAGGCTAGCGGAAAGTTCTTC.

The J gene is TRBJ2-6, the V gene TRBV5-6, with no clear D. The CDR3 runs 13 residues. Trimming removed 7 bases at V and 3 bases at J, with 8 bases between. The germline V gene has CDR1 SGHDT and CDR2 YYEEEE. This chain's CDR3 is CASGRHGANVLTF. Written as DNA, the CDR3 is TGTGCCAGCGGCCGTCATGGGGCCAACGTCCTGACTTTC.

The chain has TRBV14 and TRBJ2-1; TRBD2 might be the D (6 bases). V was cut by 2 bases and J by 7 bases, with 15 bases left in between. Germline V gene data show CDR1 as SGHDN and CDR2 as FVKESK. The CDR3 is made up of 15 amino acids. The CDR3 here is CASSQYGGGRNEQFF. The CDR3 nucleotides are TGTGCCAGCAGCCAATATGGGGGAGGAAGGAATGAGCAGTTCTTC.